A selection of T cell receptor beta chains follows, all from one sample in a study of T cell responses to AZD1222 COVID-19 vaccine. The protocol was immunoSEQ multiplex PCR, while the TCRdb copy is restricted to in-frame clones and leaves out a portion. The table shows 90,000 to 130,000 clones, with about 90% occurring only once. This material consisted of peripheral blood, taken 28 days after the second AZD1222 dose. Receptors were obtained from an adult who received the AZD1222 COVID-19 vaccine. Each CDR3 is given with its conserved first and last residue. The order of the fields is V gene, J gene, D gene, clone size, CDR3 DNA, CDR3 protein. A D gene is named only where the DNA matches it firmly. Clone size appears in some rows only: once, few, many, or a class for an expanded clone.

TRBV5-1	TRBJ2-7	TRBD1	.	TGCGCCAGCAGCGCGGGGCAGGGGGCGGACGAGCAGTACTTC	CASSAGQGADEQYF
TRBV11-2	TRBJ2-2	.	.	TGTGCCAGCAGCTCCCTCTTGGGGGAGGAGCTGTTTTTT	CASSSLLGEELFF
TRBV6-2/TRBV6-3	TRBJ2-7	.	.	TGTGCCAGCAGTTTCGGTTACTACGAGCAGTACTTC	CASSFGYYEQYF
TRBV7-6	TRBJ1-5	.	.	TGTGCCAGCAGCCCGTTCTCCGGGACAACGAATCAGCCCCAGCATTTT	CASSPFSGTTNQPQHF
TRBV28	TRBJ1-1	TRBD1	.	TGTGCCAGCAGTTTATGGACAGGGCTGCGAGAAGCTTTCTTT	CASSLWTGLREAFF
TRBV3-1/TRBV3-2	TRBJ1-2	.	.	TGTGCCAGCAGCCAAGGGGGCAGCTATGGCTACACCTTC	CASSQGGSYGYTF
TRBV11-3	TRBJ1-5	.	.	TGTGCCAGCAGCTTAGCGAATCAGCCCCAGCATTTT	CASSLANQPQHF
TRBV7-9	TRBJ2-4	TRBD2	.	TGTGCCAGCAGCTTCCTAGCGGGAACGGCCAAAAACATTCAGTACTTC	CASSFLAGTAKNIQYF
TRBV11-2	TRBJ2-7	TRBD1	.	TGTGCCAGCAGCGCCGGGACAGGCTACGAGCAGTACTTC	CASSAGTGYEQYF
TRBV9	TRBJ1-2	TRBD1	.	TGTGCCAGCAGCGTCCACCCCGGGACAGTCGAAGCTAACTATGGCTACACCTTC	CASSVHPGTVEANYGYTF
TRBV5-1	TRBJ2-7	TRBD1	.	TGCGCCAGCAGCAAAACCGGGACAGGGTACGAGCAGTACTTC	CASSKTGTGYEQYF
TRBV7-9	TRBJ2-2	TRBD2	.	TGTGCCAGCAGCCTCGAGCTAGCGGGAGGCACCGGGGAGCTGTTTTTT	CASSLELAGGTGELFF
TRBV6-5	TRBJ2-3	TRBD1	.	TGTGCCAGCAGCGGCACACAGGGGGCTGGGGATACGCAGTATTTT	CASSGTQGAGDTQYF
TRBV4-1	TRBJ1-3	TRBD1	.	TGCGCCAGCAGCCAGGCCGCCGGGACAGAGATCTCTGGAAACACCATATATTTT	CASSQAAGTEISGNTIYF
TRBV5-1	TRBJ2-7	.	.	TGCGCCAGCAGCGATCAGGGTAGAAACTACGAGCAGTACTTC	CASSDQGRNYEQYF
TRBV12-5	TRBJ1-6	TRBD1	.	TGTGCTAGTGCGAAGGACAGGAGTAATTCACCCCTCCACTTT	CASAKDRSNSPLHF
TRBV3-1/TRBV3-2	TRBJ1-6	.	.	TGTGCCAGCAGCCAAGGGGGGCAGGGACGGAATTCACCCCTCCACTTT	CASSQGGQGRNSPLHF
TRBV19	TRBJ2-6	.	few	TGTGCCAGTAGTATAGCCAATGTAGGATTCTCTGGGGCCAACGTCCTGACTTTC	CASSIANVGFSGANVLTF
TRBV6-4	TRBJ1-1	TRBD1	.	TGTGCCAGCACCCGCGTCCCGGGACAGGGTTTGGGCACTGAAGCTTTCTTT	CASTRVPGQGLGTEAFF
TRBV4-1	TRBJ2-7	.	.	TGCGCCAGCAGCCAAGATTCGGGACAAATCTACGAGCAGTACTTC	CASSQDSGQIYEQYF
TRBV6-5	TRBJ2-7	TRBD2	.	TGTGCCAGCAGATCGCTAACCGGGGGGTACGAGCAGTACTTC	CASRSLTGGYEQYF
TRBV27	TRBJ2-3	.	.	TGTGCCAGCAGTTTGTATTACAGGGACTCTAACACAGATACGCAGTATTTT	CASSLYYRDSNTDTQYF
TRBV15	TRBJ2-7	TRBD1	.	TGTGCCACCAGCCCCCGGACAGGTTACGAGCAGTACTTC	CATSPRTGYEQYF
TRBV9	TRBJ1-2	TRBD1	.	TGTGCCAGCAGCGCGGGGGGCGACAGGGGTTCGCGAGGCTACACCTTC	CASSAGGDRGSRGYTF
TRBV7-9	TRBJ1-1	.	medium-sized	TGTGCCAGCAGCTCTCAGGGAATCACTGAAGCTTTCTTT	CASSSQGITEAFF
TRBV6-5	TRBJ1-4	.	once	TGTGCCAGCAGTACCAGGGCCCGTCAGGTTGAAAAACTGTTTTTT	CASSTRARQVEKLFF
TRBV19	TRBJ1-5	.	few	TGTGCCAGTACCAGGGAATGGAGCAATCAGCCCCAGCATTTT	CASTREWSNQPQHF
TRBV30	TRBJ1-4	.	.	TGTGCCTGGAGCTTCGGGGGGCTTGAAAAACTGTTTTTT	CAWSFGGLEKLFF
TRBV7-3	TRBJ1-6	.	.	TGTGCCAGCAGCCTGGACTCTGGCTCCTATAATTCACCCCTCCACTTT	CASSLDSGSYNSPLHF
TRBV10-3	TRBJ1-6	TRBD1	.	TGTGCCATTCCCGGGACAGGGAATTCACCCCTCCACTTT	CAIPGTGNSPLHF
TRBV6-1	TRBJ2-5	.	.	TGTGCCAGCAGTGAAGGGGTCAGAGAGACCCAGTACTTC	CASSEGVRETQYF
TRBV10-3	TRBJ1-2	TRBD1	medium-sized	TGTGCCAGGGAGATCAGGGGGCTTGACTATGGCTACACCTTC	CAREIRGLDYGYTF
TRBV11-2	TRBJ1-1	.	.	TGTGCCAGCAGCTTCCAGGTGAAGGCGAACACTGAAGCTTTCTTT	CASSFQVKANTEAFF
TRBV6-4	TRBJ2-1	.	.	TGTGCCAGCAGAAGGGACCACCTAGGGAATGAGCAGTTCTTC	CASRRDHLGNEQFF
TRBV18	TRBJ1-2	TRBD1	.	TGTGCCAGCTCACCACAGACAGGGAATAACCCAAACTATGGCTACACCTTC	CASSPQTGNNPNYGYTF
TRBV16	TRBJ1-2	.	.	TGTGCCAGCAGCCAATCGACCGGATCTAACTATGGCTACACCTTC	CASSQSTGSNYGYTF
TRBV19	TRBJ2-7	.	.	TGTGCCAGTAGTGCGGGAAAGGTGTACTTC	CASSAGKVYF
TRBV9	TRBJ1-2	.	.	TGTGCCAGCAGCCCCATCTCCCTAGGGGGTTATGGCTACACCTTC	CASSPISLGGYGYTF
TRBV15	TRBJ2-3	TRBD1	.	TGTGCCACCAGCACGGACAGGGTTTCAGATACGCAGTATTTT	CATSTDRVSDTQYF
TRBV5-1	TRBJ2-1	TRBD2	once	TGCGCCAGCAGCTTACAAACGGGACTAGTTGGGACTGAGCAGTTCTTC	CASSLQTGLVGTEQFF
TRBV5-1	TRBJ1-3	.	.	TGCGCCAGCAGCTTGCAAACGGGCGGAAACACCATATATTTT	CASSLQTGGNTIYF